This entry describes one T cell receptor (beta chain). Germline V gives CDR1 MDHEN, CDR2 SYDVKM. The CDR3 spans 14 residues. V gave up 6 bases and J gave up 6 bases, with 15 bases separating them. This record comes from a study of blood T cell repertoires in COVID-19. Generated by immunoSEQ multiplex PCR, the TCRdb table keeps only in-frame clones and is missing some. The table shows about 200,000 clones, with over 80% occurring only once. The TCR sequence derives from a human donor in a cohort sampled during active COVID-19. The J gene is TRBJ1-3, the V gene TRBV28, with D tentatively TRBD1 (5 bases). The sequencing input was peripheral blood. For the CDR3, the DNA is TGTGCCAGCAGGGTGCAGGGTGGGGTAAACACCATATATTTT. The encoded protein is CASRVQGGVNTIYF.